This record covers a single T cell receptor (beta chain). Its antigen target is currently unknown. The record has no base qualities; no much larger clone is one base away. The sample carries other DNA sequences with the same CDR3. This record comes from a study of cytomegalovirus exposure and HLA in healthy donors (TCRdb year 2017). Study-level background: An earlier analysis of roughly 610 of the donors reported under 300 Gb of sequence data and around 110 million unique TCR beta sequences obtained from approximately 180 million T cells. Around 320 gigabases of sequencing data and some 85 million unique TCR sequences were included in an early release covering about 700 HLA-typed donors. Of the approximately 400 genotyped donors, about 80% fell in the genetic ancestry cluster associated with self-reported Caucasian donors. The aim of the study was to test whether cataloging public T cell receptors could identify signatures of past pathogen exposure. The study profiled the T cell repertoires of hundreds of subjects by immunosequencing and related them to cytomegalovirus serostatus. In addition to the first cohort of roughly 670 subjects, a separate validation cohort of about 120 different subjects was used. To predict cytomegalovirus infection status, the study brought together high-throughput TCR immunosequencing, statistical association of individual TCRs with disease status, and machine learning. A later analysis re-examined previously published TCR beta repertoires from about 700 donors and added high-resolution HLA genotyping to investigate patterns of TCR occurrence. Rather than drawing on any new phenotypic data, the later analysis identified candidate immune exposures from TCR beta sequences and the way those sequences occurred across donors. In an earlier analysis of more than 550 of the donors, high-throughput TCR beta sequencing was used to judge whether each TCR beta V gene segment behaved as functional or pseudogenic. Donor age, sex, ethnicity and CMV serostatus were compiled together with the repertoire data. A later genetic analysis took genome-wide SNP genotypes for about 55% of the roughly 670 donors and used that subset as a discovery cohort. Every discovery cohort repertoire had been produced on one sequencing platform. HLA typing covered class I and class II loci at four-digit resolution. Typing coverage differed by locus: A, B, C, DRB1 and DQB1 were typed in roughly 620-630 donors, DQA1 in 500 to 550, DPA1 in approximately 610, and DPB1 in around 440. Five DR-DQ haplotypes were treated as single units for association and clustering because of strong linkage in the cohort. Among approximately 370 genotyped donors of the cohort, an average of around 240,000 unique TCR beta nucleotide sequences was sequenced per donor, of which roughly 18% were non-productive. What the research found in general, with its limitations: A later genetic analysis associated a missense DCLRE1C variant with V-gene and J-gene trimming of TCR beta chains, and an independent cohort replicated the association. When HLA alleles, especially DR and DQ, strongly co-occurred, TCR associations were difficult to assign to individual alleles. Because counts were too low, about 18 rarely observed V segments, including chromosome 9 orphons, were excluded from the earlier analysis of fewer than 650 of the donors. Specific HLA alleles were associated with 15,000 to 20,000 TCR beta sequences at a false discovery rate of 0.05 in a later analysis. In both the original and validation cohorts, the classifier was reported to diagnose cytomegalovirus status with high specificity and sensitivity. According to a later genetic analysis, donors in an Asian-associated ancestry cluster had fewer N-insertions in productive TCRs than the approximately 670-donor mean. HLA typing was unavailable for some donors at each locus, so association tests used only the typed subset. Correlated functional status among segregating V segments might reflect linkage disequilibrium, but an unknown experimental factor could not be ruled out. Most TCR sequences were seen in very few donors, while some public TCRs were found in many individuals. A further reported finding was that TCR beta sequences accurately predicted the HLA-A and HLA-B alleles for most subjects in the first cohort. An earlier analysis of approximately 600 of the donors showed that most TCR beta V segments appeared in productive rearrangements either about 87% or about 30% of the time, which broadly matched IMGT annotations. According to a later analysis, most CMV-associated TCR beta chains appeared to be HLA-restricted, and the HLA associations seemed to be driven largely by CMV exposure. According to a later analysis, TCR association rates differed among HLA loci, with DRB1 alleles showing the most associated TCRs and HLA-C alleles showing the fewest. Three of the identified cytomegalovirus-associated TCR beta chains were confirmed in vitro to be specific for cytomegalovirus antigens. In this cohort, only TCR beta chains were sequenced, and detectable features were limited by the absence of alpha or paired-chain data. A group of highly shared sequence variants was considered likely to be a technical artifact of the sequencing pipeline. The presence/absence analyses assumed that sequencing depth was roughly uniform across donors, and that assumption may not be true. The 87-base-pair reads could not distinguish some IMGT-functional V segments, including TRBV6-2 and TRBV6-3, so those segments were excluded. In the study, some 180 TCR beta chains were listed as associated with cytomegalovirus. It was suggested by the authors that the approach could potentially be generalized to other disease states and immunological phenotypes. A later analysis found that HLA-associated TCR beta chains were more clonally expanded and had lower generation probabilities than equally common non-associated chains. Several of the top co-occurrence clusters appeared to be linked to parvovirus B19, influenza, CMV and Epstein-Barr virus, according to a later analysis. Immune exposure information for the cohort was limited to CMV serostatus.

Library preparation was by the immunoSEQ multiplex PCR assay. For the multiplex PCR, a mixture combining 60 forward primers for TCR Vbeta segments and 13 reverse primers for TCR Jbeta segments was used. The CDR3 region of rearranged TCR beta genes was amplified from genomic DNA with a multiplex PCR assay. On the Illumina HiSeq System, the amplified TCR beta libraries were sequenced as 87-base-pair reads. As for how the authors treated the data: In a later analysis, some 80 million unique TCR beta chains were counted across the roughly 670 repertoires, and around 11 million of these chains were shared by at least two donors. Raw reads were error-corrected and collapsed into unique sequences by a nearest-neighbor algorithm in which closely related sequences were merged to remove PCR and sequencing errors. CDR3 sequences were aligned to IMGT reference sequences to assign V, D and J gene segments. Each retained sequence needed at least a six-nucleotide match to both a V gene segment and a J gene segment. Rearrangements were called productive when the CDR3 lacked stop codons and stayed in frame with V and J; all others were non-productive. Following IMGT convention, CDR3 was defined as the stretch from the second conserved V-encoded cysteine up to the conserved J-encoded phenylalanine. The earlier analysis of about 610 of the donors excluded sequences that lacked an unambiguous match to a single V gene segment. In an earlier analysis of several hundred of the donors, V segments were called functional above 56.7% productive rearrangements and were called segregating when the between-donor standard deviation exceeded 5%. To diagnose cytomegalovirus status from the catalog of TCR beta chain sequences, a statistical classification framework was built. In a later analysis, V and J genes were assigned by comparing TCR nucleotide sequences against IMGT/GENE-DB human TR gene sequences. A later analysis assigned CDR3 sequences and most-parsimonious VDJ recombination scenarios with the TCRdist pipeline. A later analysis defined each TCR beta chain by its CDR3 amino acid sequence plus V-gene family, and excluded reads lacking a unique V-gene family. To address suspected cross-contamination and a sequencing artifact, a later analysis removed 592 highly shared, low-generation-probability nucleotide sequences. A later analysis calculated a clonal expansion index for each public chain from normalized within-repertoire ranks of inferred template counts. Generation probabilities in a later analysis came from a VDJ recombination model fitted to out-of-frame rearrangements, and those results were checked against IGoR. In a later analysis, TCR-TCR, TCR-HLA and TCR-CMV co-occurrence was scored with hypergeometric tests, and a repertoire-size bias correction was applied to TCR pairs. A later analysis estimated false discovery rates by permuting HLA or CMV assignments 20 times. A later analysis grouped co-occurring TCRs with DBSCAN, adding TCRdist sequence similarity when clustering within HLA-allele-positive subsets. Co-occurrence clustering excluded repertoires with fewer than 30,000 or more than 120,000 public chains, plus five with anomalous nucleotide sharing. Sourced from immuneACCESS, this table was stored by TCRdb with only in-frame sequences that have V and J called. A share of the clones is absent; for the studies checked, an unresolved V gene accounts for under half, and the remainder has no known explanation. V and J calls plus clone size are reproduced from that table; the DNA served to infer D and trimming. The table for this sample lists 100,000 or so clones; 75% of them were counted only once. The ten largest clones represent around an eighth of the sample.

In total, more than 500 healthy bone marrow donors made up the cohort. At the time of sampling, all cohort members were nominally healthy, though unrecorded immune exposures were likely present. The donor was CMV seropositive and belonged to the group of more than 250 seropositive cohort members. Every donor gave a peripheral blood sample, and the peripheral blood mononuclear cells from that sample were used for TCR beta sequencing. Genomic DNA was extracted from the blood cell samples with the Qiagen DNeasy Blood Extraction Kit. From cysteine to phenylalanine, the CDR3 is 14 amino acids long. CDR3 DNA only is kept here, 42 bases in frame from base 1. CDR1 and CDR2, looked up from the germline V gene, are SGHNT and YENEEA. V is cut back by 5 bases and J by 2 bases, with 4 bases in the junction unmatched.

The source of this sequence is a male donor in good health and CMV-seropositive. The V and J genes are TRBV11-3 and TRBJ1-2; the central 8 bases match TRBD1. The sample taken for sequencing was PBMCs. The DNA reads as follows: TGTGCCAGCAGCCCCGGACAGGGCAACTATGGCTACACCTTC. This codes for CASSPGQGNYGYTF.